Given below is one T cell receptor beta chain in context. No antigen is known for it. This record comes from a study of shared clonotypes between healthy human individuals. Study-level findings and limits: Only blood was sampled, and tissue TCR repertoires likely differ from blood ones.

Germline V gene sequence: CDR1 SGDLS, CDR2 YYNGEE. The CDR3 length is 14 residues. Trimming took off 1 base at V and 4 bases at J, with 8 bases between the two ends. Execution of the assay was at deep level. Some clones are missing from TCRdb's copy, which holds only in-frame ones; the method was immunoSEQ multiplex PCR. The table records roughly 2,000,000 clones, about 95% of them present only once. CD8 cells classed as naive were CD45RO-negative and positively selected for CCR7, excluding terminally differentiated effector memory CD45RA+ cells. Only Caucasian adults living in Nashville, Tennessee made up the donor group.

V usage is TRBV9 and J usage is TRBJ2-2; tentative D call: TRBD1 (5 bases). The sample consisted of naive CD8+ T cells sorted from blood. The sequence derives from a man aged 18-30 years in good health. The CDR3 nucleotides read TGTGCCAGCAGCGTACCTGACAGCACCGGGGAGCTGTTTTTT. Translated: CASSVPDSTGELFF.